The clone carrying this TCR beta chain has more than one count but fewer than ten. These data belong to a study of blood T cell repertoires in COVID-19. Whole-study context: There were acute and convalescent COVID-19 samples, and they came from the United States, Italy and Spain. The cDNA or gDNA used as material had been derived from T cells, B-cell-depleted T cells, or PBMCs.

Authors' processing steps: Estimated nucleated cell counts came from reference gene primer amplification. TCRdb's table, derived via immunoSEQ multiplex PCR, lists solely in-frame clones and lacks some. V and J calls and clone size are given by that table; D and trimming were obtained from the DNA. The data hold fewer than 150,000 clones, with approximately 81% observed a single time. Trimming shortened V by 4 bases and J by 5 bases, and 6 bases separated the two germline ends. Germline V gives CDR1 SEHNR, CDR2 FQNEAQ (reference sequence). The CDR3 is made up of 12 amino acids. Sequenced input: peripheral blood. This chain joins TRBV7-9 and TRBJ2-4; no firm D call. This receptor was obtained from a woman aged 25 to 39 who had recovered from COVID-19. The CDR3 DNA follows: TGTGCCAGCAGCTCGGGTCAAAACATTCAGTACTTC. Protein sequence: CASSSGQNIQYF.